What follows is one T cell receptor beta chain and its context. CDR1 and CDR2 (germline): LNHDA, SQIVND (reference sequence). The length of the CDR3 is 15 residues. Between the trimmed V and J ends, which lost 0 bases and 9 bases, there was a span of 15 bases. The entry originates in a study of blood T cell repertoires in COVID-19. The method was immunoSEQ multiplex PCR; TCRdb's version includes in-frame clones alone and lacks a portion of them. Among about 78,000 clones, around 90% were seen once, and the ten largest hold less than 0.85%. The sequenced sample was peripheral blood. V is TRBV19 and J is TRBJ2-4; possible D gene TRBD2, 7 bases. This TCR derives from an elderly woman with acute or convalescent COVID-19. The CDR3 sequence: CASSIDWGGLGIQYF. The CDR3 coding sequence is TGTGCCAGTAGTATAGATTGGGGGGGCCTCGGCATTCAGTACTTC.